Listed here is a single T cell receptor beta chain. The data derive from a study of cytomegalovirus exposure and HLA in healthy donors. The PCR had 60 Vbeta and 13 Jbeta primers. Measured with immunoSEQ multiplex PCR; TCRdb has only the in-frame clones, and not every one. The sample yields about 120,000 clones, around 81% seen once. Germline CDR1 is ENHRY and CDR2 is SYGVKD. V lost 2 bases to trimming and J lost 4 bases, with 6 bases between them. The CDR3 is 13 residues long. The sample was PBMCs. The chain recombines TRBV10-3 with TRBJ1-5; no clear D gene. The TCR originated in a woman aged 35 to 49 in good health and CMV-seronegative. The CDR3 DNA follows: TGTGCCATCAGTGAGGAGGAGAATCAGCCCCAGCATTTT. Translation: CAISEEENQPQHF.